This is a list of T cell receptor beta chains from one sample in a study of T-cell reconstitution after alpha-beta-depleted transplantation in children. MiXCR was run by TCRdb on the PCR reads, yielding one entry per CDR3 protein. The sample consists of about 98,000 distinct CDR3 sequences, 23% of them appearing once. The material was PBMCs, obtained before TCRalphabeta/CD19-depleted stem cell transplant. Every receptor here comes from a boy aged 2 to 9 with acute lymphoblastic leukemia, due to receive a stem cell transplant. Both conserved end residues are part of each CDR3. The D gene is left open where the match is weak. Expanded clones get a size class; other rows say once, few or many, or leave the size out.

TRBJ2-3	few	.	TRBV7-6	TGTGCCAGCACCCCCCTCGCGACCGGAGGGGCGGATACGCAGTATTTT	CASTPLATGGADTQYF
TRBJ2-1	few	TRBD2	TRBV15	TGTGCCACCAGCAGAGGAGCGGGAGGAGGGGAGCAGTTCTTC	CATSRGAGGGEQFF
TRBJ2-3	many	TRBD2	TRBV7-9	TGTGCCAGCAGCCCCGGGACTAGCGGGGGGACAGATACGCAGTATTTT	CASSPGTSGGTDTQYF
TRBJ2-7	.	.	TRBV28	TGTGCCAGCAGTCCCCAAAGACAGGATCTCTCCTACGAGCAGTACTTC	CASSPQRQDLSYEQYF
TRBJ1-1	few	TRBD1	TRBV6-6	TGTGCCAGCAGTAACAACAGGGGGGACGCTTTCTTT	CASSNNRGDAFF
TRBJ2-6	few	.	TRBV10-3	TGTGCCATCGCCGGGACGGGGGGCCCTGGGGCCAACGTCCTGACTTTC	CAIAGTGGPGANVLTF
TRBJ2-3	.	TRBD1	TRBV7-2	TGTGCCAGCAGCCAAGGACAGGGGGTTACAGATACGCAGTATTTT	CASSQGQGVTDTQYF
TRBJ2-1	few	.	TRBV20-1	TGCAGTGCCCCAAGGGGGAGGGGCCATGGTGAGCAGTTCTTC	CSAPRGRGHGEQFF
TRBJ2-2	.	TRBD2	TRBV29-1	TGCAGCGTTGCCCCTAGCGGAGGACCCGGGGAGCTGTTTTTT	CSVAPSGGPGELFF
TRBJ2-7	few	TRBD1	TRBV3-1	TGTGCCAGCAGCCAAGGCGGTCTAGGGACAGTAGCCTACGAGCAGTACTTC	CASSQGGLGTVAYEQYF
TRBJ2-7	few	TRBD1	TRBV29-1	TGCAGCGTTACGCCCTCCGGGACAGGGAAGTACAACGAGCAGTACTTC	CSVTPSGTGKYNEQYF
TRBJ2-3	many	TRBD2	TRBV6-4	TGTGCCAGCAGTCAGACTAGCGGGGTCACAGATACGCAGTATTTT	CASSQTSGVTDTQYF
TRBJ1-2	.	.	TRBV2	TGTGCCAGCAGTGAAACTTTAACTAAGGGCTACACCTTC	CASSETLTKGYTF
TRBJ2-4	.	TRBD1	TRBV5-1	TGCGCCAGCAGGGTCGGACAGGGGTCCAAAAACATTCAGTACTTC	CASRVGQGSKNIQYF
TRBJ1-1	.	.	TRBV7-9	TGTGCCAGCAGCGCCTACAGGGTGAGGGGTCACACTGAAGCTTTCTTT	CASSAYRVRGHTEAFF
TRBJ2-5	few	.	TRBV7-2	TGTGCCAGCAGCTTAGTAGAGGTACAAGAGACCCAGTACTTC	CASSLVEVQETQYF